These 32 T cell receptor beta chains share one sample of origin, sequenced in a study of Graves' ophthalmopathy and Graves' hyperthyroidism. For repertoire sequencing, the TCR beta CDR3 regions were amplified from RNA transcripts. The first-round RT-PCR employed HTBI primers together with the Qiagen OneStep RT-PCR kit. A multiplex PCR was then performed as the second round. TCRdb itself ran the multiplex PCR reads through MiXCR, one entry per CDR3 protein. The data hold a few hundred thousand distinct CDR3 sequences, with 17% observed a single time. What was sequenced was peripheral blood. Receptors were obtained from an adult man with Graves' ophthalmopathy.

This clonotype was counted at least ten times. V usage is TRBV18 and J usage is TRBJ2-5; weak D call: TRBD2 (6 bases). The V end lost 0 bases, the J end lost 5 bases, and 13 bases lay between the germline ends. The CDR3 is made up of 15 amino acids. CDR1 KGHSH and CDR2 LQKENI come from the germline V gene. CDR3: CASSPPVEGRETQYF. CDR3 coding DNA: TGTGCCAGCTCACCACCGGTGGAGGGTAGGGAGACCCAGTACTTC.

This clonotype was detected ten times or more. This chain joins TRBV5-1 and TRBJ1-2; D remains ambiguous. V lost 0 bases and J 8 bases, leaving 11 bases between the germline ends. The CDR3 is made up of 13 amino acids. In germline, CDR1 is SGHRS, CDR2 YFSETQ. In DNA form, the CDR3 reads TGCGCCAGCAGCTTGGAGCTACTTCGGGGCTACACCTTC. It is translated as CASSLELLRGYTF.

This clonotype was detected many times. The rearrangement joins TRBV6-2 or TRBV6-3 to TRBJ1-5, with 7 bases matching TRBD1. CDR1 is MNHEY, CDR2 SVGEGT, per germline. Trimming took 5 bases from V and 7 from J; bases not matched to a gene: 14. The CDR3 sequence is 16 residues long. CDR3 in DNA: TGTGCCAGCAGTCGACCGGACAAGGGGGCAGGACAGCCCCAGCATTTT. Encoded protein: CASSRPDKGAGQPQHF.

This clonotype was found many times. V gene TRBV15 combines with J gene TRBJ2-7; 9 positions match TRBD1. Germline trimming cut 2 bases from V and 6 bases from J; bases unmatched to any gene: 2. The CDR3 contains 13 residues. Germline assignment: CDR1 LNHNV and CDR2 YYDKDF (reference sequence). The DNA of the CDR3 is TGTGCCACCAGCAGAACAGGGGGCGGCGAGCAGTACTTC. This sequence encodes CATSRTGGGEQYF. Supplemented by reference TRBV15 and TRBJ2-7, the full variable domain reads DAMVIQNPRYQVTQFGKPVTLSCSQTLNHNVMYWYQQKSSQAPKLLFHYYDKDFNNEADTPDNFQSRRPNTSFCFLDIRSPGLGDTAMYLCATSRTGGGEQYFGPGTRLTVT.

The table lists this clonotype with many counts. V and J are TRBV6-5 and TRBJ1-5; the match to TRBD1 covers 7 bases. Germline V CDR1 and CDR2: MNHEY, SVGAGI. The trim removed 2 bases at V and 0 bases at J, leaving 4 bases unmatched. This CDR3 has 16 amino acids. CDR3 sequence: CASSYRGQLSNQPQHF. The CDR3 DNA reads TGTGCCAGCAGTTACAGGGGGCAGCTTAGCAATCAGCCCCAGCATTTT.

This clonotype was seen ten or more times. The chain carries TRBV11-2 and TRBJ2-7; 8 nucleotides agree with TRBD1. The CDR3 consists of 15 residues. Unmatched junction bases numbered 11, after V lost 7 bases and J lost 3 bases. The germline gives CDR1 SGHAT, CDR2 FQNNGV. The CDR3 region is CASNRPGGESYEQYF. The CDR3 DNA is TGTGCCAGCAACAGACCAGGGGGCGAGAGCTACGAGCAGTACTTC.

The J gene is TRBJ2-7, the V gene TRBV20-1; D gene unclear. The CDR3 consists of 13 residues. Looked up from germline, CDR1 is DFQATT and CDR2 is SNEGSKA (reference sequence). Trimming took off 2 bases at V and 2 bases at J, with 10 bases between the two ends. The CDR3 reads CSARRRPTYEQYF. CDR3 in DNA: TGCAGTGCTAGACGGCGCCCCACCTACGAGCAGTACTTC.

This clonotype was counted at least ten times. The germline gene is not matched at one end of the junction; a read error may be the cause. The V and J genes are TRBV7-9 and TRBJ1-1; D is perhaps TRBD1 (5 bases). The CDR3 runs 11 residues. Germline assignment: CDR1 SEHNR and CDR2 FQNEAQ (reference sequence). CDR3 amino acids: CASSLGTLLGF. The CDR3 nucleotides read TGTGCCAGCAGCTTAGGGACACTGCTTGGCTTT.

This clonotype was recorded many times. The rearrangement joins TRBV9 to TRBJ1-1; D unresolved. The CDR3 has 13 amino acids. Germline CDR1 is SGDLS and CDR2 is YYNGEE. V gave up 1 base and J gave up 1 base, with 5 bases separating them. The CDR3 nucleotides read TGTGCCAGCAGCGTATATGGGAACACTGAAGCTTTCTTT. Amino acids: CASSVYGNTEAFF.

At least ten counts were recorded for this clonotype. The chain is built from TRBV30 and TRBJ2-7; 7 positions match TRBD2. The CDR3 is 14 residues long. J lost 3 bases, V lost 0 bases, and 5 bases had no gene match. Germline values: CDR1 GTSNPN, CDR2 SVGIG (reference sequence). The CDR3: CAWSVLAQHYEQYF. CDR3 DNA sequence: TGTGCCTGGAGTGTACTAGCGCAACACTACGAGCAGTACTTC.

This sequence joins TRBV3-1 and TRBJ2-7; TRBD2 aligns across 7 bases. The germline CDR1 and CDR2 sequences are LGHDT and YNNKEL (reference sequence). The length of the CDR3 is 15 residues. V dropped 7 bases and J dropped 6; count of bases not matched to a gene: 15. The CDR3, as DNA: TGTGCCAGCACCACCAATCTAGCGGCGAACGCCGAGCAGTACTTC. Its protein product is CASTTNLAANAEQYF.

The V call is TRBV20-1, the J call TRBJ2-7, with 9 positions matching TRBD2. V shed 4 bases and J 7 bases; nucleotides not matched to a gene: 8. The CDR3 extends over 13 amino acids. Germline CDR1 reads DFQATT; CDR2 reads SNEGSKA (reference sequence). CDR3 in DNA: TGCAGTGCTATAGCGGGGGAGGGGGTGGAGCAGTACTTC. Its translation is CSAIAGEGVEQYF.

There are many counts of this clonotype. The rearrangement links TRBV6-2 or TRBV6-3 to TRBJ1-2; D call uncertain. Between the trimmed V and J ends, which lost 5 bases and 5 bases, there was a span of 6 bases. The CDR3 contains 11 residues. Germline assignment: CDR1 MNHEY and CDR2 SVGEGT. CDR3 sequence: CASSQSYGYTF. The DNA for the CDR3 is TGTGCCAGCAGTCAATCTTATGGCTACACCTTC.

The chain employs TRBV6-2 or TRBV6-3 and TRBJ2-7; TRBD2 aligns across 12 bases. Germline V gene data show CDR1 as MNHEY and CDR2 as SVGEGT. The V gene end was trimmed by 6 bases and the J gene end by 4 bases; junction bases not matched to a gene: 7. The length of the CDR3 is 15 residues. CDR3: CASSRTTSGSYEQYF. CDR3 nucleotides: TGTGCCAGCAGCCGCACGACTAGCGGGAGTTACGAGCAGTACTTC.

This clonotype was observed at least ten times. CDR3: CASSFRASSYEQYF. Written as DNA, the CDR3 is TGTGCCAGCAGCTTTCGGGCTAGCTCCTACGAGCAGTACTTC. The chain carries TRBV11-2 and TRBJ2-7, with D unresolved. Trimming removed 3 bases at V and 0 bases at J, with 9 bases between. The CDR3 has 14 residues. Germline V lookup: CDR1 SGHAT, CDR2 FQNNGV.

The genes are TRBV6-1 and TRBJ1-1, with 9 bases that match TRBD1. V trimming: 5 bases; J trimming: 4 bases; junction bases outside the gene matches: 5. The CDR3 has 14 amino acids. The germline gives CDR1 MNHNS, CDR2 SASEGT. The CDR3 reads CASSQTGGSTEAFF. The CDR3 bases are TGTGCCAGCAGTCAGACAGGGGGTAGCACTGAAGCTTTCTTT.

This clonotype was detected ten times or more. The V gene is TRBV27, the J gene TRBJ2-7; 7 nucleotides line up with TRBD1. Germline V gene sequence: CDR1 MNHEY, CDR2 SMNVEV (reference sequence). This CDR3 region has 13 residues. V lost 7 bases to trimming and J lost 1 base; unmatched junction nucleotides: 4. The CDR3 nucleotides are TGTGCCAGCACTAGGGGGCCGTCCTACGAGCAGTACTTC. This codes for CASTRGPSYEQYF.

Ten or more counts support this clonotype. CDR3: CASSEESTTGELFF. The DNA of the CDR3 is TGTGCCAGCAGTGAAGAGAGTACCACCGGGGAGCTGTTTTTT. The gene calls are TRBV2 and TRBJ2-2; no reliable D call. Trimming stripped 1 base from V and 4 bases from J, with 7 bases between. The CDR3 has 14 amino acids. Germline-derived CDR1 and CDR2 are SNHLY and FYNNEI.

The rearrangement links TRBV30 to TRBJ2-7, with D perhaps matching TRBD2 (6 bases). V lost 2 bases and J 3 bases, leaving 8 bases between the germline ends. This CDR3 has 12 amino acids. Germline V gives CDR1 GTSNPN, CDR2 SVGIG (reference sequence). CDR3 sequence: CAWSTTSYEQYF. In DNA form, the CDR3 reads TGTGCCTGGAGTACGACTAGCTACGAGCAGTACTTC. Supplemented by reference TRBV30 and TRBJ2-7, the full variable domain reads SQTIHQWPATLVQPVGSPLSLECTVEGTSNPNLYWYRQAAGRGLQLLFYSVGIGQISSEVPQNLSASRPQDRQFILSSKKLLLSDSGFYLCAWSTTSYEQYFGPGTRLTVT.

Note on this clonotype: A read error may be the cause here, since a much bigger clone is one base away. The rearrangement links TRBV12-3 or TRBV12-4 to TRBJ1-2; 7 nucleotides align to TRBD1. With 6 bases clipped from V and 4 bases from J, the junction kept 20 bases outside the gene matches. This CDR3 region has 18 residues. CDR3 residues: CASSPPGTAGSPGYGYTF. The CDR3 nucleotides read TGTGCCAGCAGCCCTCCGGGGACAGCTGGATCCCCGGGCTATGGCTACACCTTC.

The sample holds many counts of this clonotype. The V and J genes are TRBV6-5 and TRBJ2-7; TRBD2 matches at 10 bases. The length of the CDR3 is 16 residues. The V gene's germline CDR1 is MNHEY and CDR2 SVGAGI. Germline trimming cut 6 bases from V and 4 bases from J; bases unmatched to any gene: 12. This CDR3 is CASSPFWASGGYEQYF. CDR3 DNA: TGTGCCAGCAGCCCCTTTTGGGCTAGCGGGGGTTACGAGCAGTACTTC.

The chain recombines TRBV3-1 with TRBJ2-5, with TRBD1 matching 8 bases. Per the germline V gene, CDR1 is LGHDT and CDR2 is YNNKEL (reference sequence). The CDR3 contains 15 residues. The V and J ends lost 0 bases and 4 bases, in that order; junction bases with no gene match: 4. The DNA of the CDR3 is TGTGCCAGCAGCCAAGAGCGGACAGGGACAGAGACCCAGTACTTC. Translating it yields CASSQERTGTETQYF.

This clonotype was observed many times. J is TRBJ2-2 and V is TRBV5-1, with 9 positions matching TRBD1. CDR1 and CDR2 from the germline V gene are SGHRS and YFSETQ. The CDR3 runs 14 residues. J lost 6 bases, V lost 4 bases, and 4 bases had no gene match. The CDR3 region has the DNA TGCGCCAGCAGCGTGGGACAGGGTCCCGGGGAGCTGTTTTTT. It encodes CASSVGQGPGELFF.

This clonotype was detected ten times or more. This rearrangement joins TRBV28 to TRBJ2-5; TRBD2 is a possible D gene (5 bases). The germline V and J ends were trimmed by 6 bases and 4 bases, with 27 bases remaining between them. The CDR3 has 18 amino acids. The germline CDR1 and CDR2 sequences are MDHEN and SYDVKM. CDR3 DNA: TGTGCCAGCAGCTCCCTCCCTATAAGGTCGGGATATGGAGAGACCCAGTACTTC. Its translation: CASSSLPIRSGYGETQYF.

Ten or more counts support this clonotype. This rearrangement joins TRBV28 to TRBJ2-7; tentative D call: TRBD2 (5 bases). The CDR3 contains 14 residues. Per the germline V gene, CDR1 is MDHEN and CDR2 is SYDVKM. Trimming pared 7 bases from V and 9 bases from J, leaving 22 bases between. The CDR3, as DNA: TGTGCCAGCAAACGGGCAGGACGGCGGGCACCGCAGTACTTC. Protein sequence: CASKRAGRRAPQYF. The full variable domain, in which reference TRBV28 and TRBJ2-7 provide the parts outside the CDR3, is DVKVTQSSRYLVKRTGEKVFLECVQDMDHENMFWYRQDPGLGLRLIYFSYDVKMKEKGDIPEGYSVSREKKERFSLILESASTNQTSMYLCASKRAGRRAPQYFGPGTRLTVT.

The count of this clonotype is one. V and J are TRBV5-6 and TRBJ1-1; D gene uncertain. This CDR3 has 14 amino acids. CDR1 SGHDT and CDR2 YYEEEE come from the germline V gene. V was clipped by 1 base and J by 2 bases, with 9 bases between them. The CDR3 region has the DNA TGTGCCAGCAGCTTGAGGCAGCACAACACTGAAGCTTTCTTT. Its translation: CASSLRQHNTEAFF.

Ten or more counts support this clonotype. The V and J genes are TRBV28 and TRBJ2-7, with a weak D call TRBD1 (5 bases). The V gene lost 6 bases and the J gene lost 12 bases, with 18 bases spanning the gap. The V gene's germline CDR1 is MDHEN and CDR2 SYDVKM. The length of the CDR3 is 12 residues. CDR3 nucleotide sequence: TGTGCCAGCAGATTAGGACATGGTGAGGCGTACTTC. This codes for CASRLGHGEAYF.

In this sample, this clonotype turned up many times. The rearrangement uses TRBV12-3 or TRBV12-4 and TRBJ2-7; 8 nucleotides agree with TRBD2. V was clipped by 0 bases and J by 1 base; unmatched bases: 5. The CDR3 is 16 amino acids. The CDR3 region has the DNA TGTGCCAGCAGTTTAGCCCAACTAGCGGAGTCCTACGAGCAGTACTTC. As protein: CASSLAQLAESYEQYF.

The chain is built from TRBV19 and TRBJ1-5; D is ambiguous. V lost 2 bases to trimming and J lost 5 bases, with 10 bases between them. The CDR3 has 14 residues. CDR1 and CDR2 (germline): LNHDA, SQIVND (reference sequence). The CDR3 spells CASSISRSHQPQHF. CDR3 coding DNA: TGTGCCAGTAGTATATCCAGGTCGCATCAGCCCCAGCATTTT.

This clonotype was seen ten or more times. The CDR3 is CASSSSGSTEAFF. For the CDR3, the DNA is TGTGCCAGCAGCTCCTCGGGGAGCACTGAAGCTTTCTTT. The rearrangement links TRBV7-2 to TRBJ1-1; no clear D. The CDR3 contains 13 residues. Per germline, CDR1 SGHTA and CDR2 FQGNSA. The V and J ends lost 4 bases and 4 bases respectively, with 10 bases between them.

The J gene is TRBJ2-5, the V gene TRBV12-3 or TRBV12-4, with 9 nucleotides matching TRBD1. The CDR3 is 15 residues long. V was clipped by 5 bases and J by 5 bases; unmatched bases: 9. This chain's CDR3 is CASSTGTGRGETQYF. The CDR3 coding sequence is TGTGCCAGCAGTACCGGGACAGGGAGAGGCGAGACCCAGTACTTC.

The chain is built from TRBV2 and TRBJ1-1; tentative D call: TRBD1 (6 bases). V lost 6 bases and J lost 6, with 17 bases in between. CDR3 size: 14 residues. Germline assignment: CDR1 SNHLY and CDR2 FYNNEI. Here the CDR3 DNA reads TGTGCCAGCAGGGAACAGGGTTGGAGCGCTGAAGCTTTCTTT. It translates to CASREQGWSAEAFF.